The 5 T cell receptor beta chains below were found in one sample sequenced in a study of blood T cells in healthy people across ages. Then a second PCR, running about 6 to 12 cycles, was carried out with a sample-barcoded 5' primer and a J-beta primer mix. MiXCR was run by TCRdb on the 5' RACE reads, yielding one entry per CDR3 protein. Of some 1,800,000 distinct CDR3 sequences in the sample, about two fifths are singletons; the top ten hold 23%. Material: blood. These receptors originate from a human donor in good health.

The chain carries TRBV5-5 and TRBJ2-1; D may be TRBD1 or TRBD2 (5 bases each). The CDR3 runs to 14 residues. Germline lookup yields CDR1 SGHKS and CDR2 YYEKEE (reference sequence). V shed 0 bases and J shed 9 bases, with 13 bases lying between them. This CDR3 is CASSLVEGIGEQFF. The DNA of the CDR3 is TGTGCCAGCAGCTTGGTTGAGGGGATCGGTGAGCAGTTCTTC.

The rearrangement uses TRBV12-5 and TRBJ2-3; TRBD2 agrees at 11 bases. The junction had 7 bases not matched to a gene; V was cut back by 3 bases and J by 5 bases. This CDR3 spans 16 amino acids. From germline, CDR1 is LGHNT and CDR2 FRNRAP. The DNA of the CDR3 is TGTGCTAGTGGTTTTACTAGCGGGGGTAGGGGAGATACGCAGTATTTT. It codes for CASGFTSGGRGDTQYF. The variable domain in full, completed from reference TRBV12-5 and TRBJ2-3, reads DARVTQTPRHKVTEMGQEVTMRCQPILGHNTVFWYRQTMMQGLELLAYFRNRAPLDDSGMPKDRFSAEMPDATLATLKIQPSEPRDSAVYFCASGFTSGGRGDTQYFGPGTRLTVL.

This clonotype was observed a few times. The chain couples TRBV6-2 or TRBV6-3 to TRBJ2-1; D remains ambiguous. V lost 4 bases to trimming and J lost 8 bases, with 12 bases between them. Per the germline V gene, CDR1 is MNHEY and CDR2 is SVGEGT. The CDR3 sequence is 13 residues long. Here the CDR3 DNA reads TGTGCCAGCAGTTTTCCCCTACTCGATGAGCAGTTCTTC. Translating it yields CASSFPLLDEQFF.

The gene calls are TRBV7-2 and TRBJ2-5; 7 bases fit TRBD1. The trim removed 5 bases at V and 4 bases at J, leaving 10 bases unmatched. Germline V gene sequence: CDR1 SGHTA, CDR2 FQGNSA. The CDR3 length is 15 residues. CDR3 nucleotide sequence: TGTGCCAGCAGCACAAACAGGGGCCCGTTAGAGACCCAGTACTTC. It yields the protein CASSTNRGPLETQYF.

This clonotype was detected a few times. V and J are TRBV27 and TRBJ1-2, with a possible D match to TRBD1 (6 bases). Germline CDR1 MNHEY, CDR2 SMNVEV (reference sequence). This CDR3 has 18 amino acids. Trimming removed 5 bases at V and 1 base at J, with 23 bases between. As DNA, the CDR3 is TGTGCCAGCAGTCCCTACGGGGTGACAGGTGGACTTAACTATGGCTACACCTTC. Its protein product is CASSPYGVTGGLNYGYTF.